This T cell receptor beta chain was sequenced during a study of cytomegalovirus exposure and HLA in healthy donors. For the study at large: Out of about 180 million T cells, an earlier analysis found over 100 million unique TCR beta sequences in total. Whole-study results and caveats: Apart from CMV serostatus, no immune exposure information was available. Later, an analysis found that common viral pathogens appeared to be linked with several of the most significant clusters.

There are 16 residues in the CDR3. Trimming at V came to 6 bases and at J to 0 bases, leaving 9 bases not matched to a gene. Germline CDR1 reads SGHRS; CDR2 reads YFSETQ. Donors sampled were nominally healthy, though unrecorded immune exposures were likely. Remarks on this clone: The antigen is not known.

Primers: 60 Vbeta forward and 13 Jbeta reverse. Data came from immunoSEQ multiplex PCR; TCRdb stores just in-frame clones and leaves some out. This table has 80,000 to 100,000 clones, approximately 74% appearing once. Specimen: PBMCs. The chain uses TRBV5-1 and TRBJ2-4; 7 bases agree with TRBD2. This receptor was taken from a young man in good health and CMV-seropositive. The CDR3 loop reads CASNPGLTLAKNIQYF. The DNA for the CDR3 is TGCGCCAGCAACCCGGGACTAACACTAGCCAAAAACATTCAGTACTTC.